The rows below give T cell receptor beta chains drawn from one sample of a study of blood T cell repertoires in COVID-19. Libraries were prepared by immunoSEQ multiplex PCR; TCRdb keeps only in-frame clonotypes and omits some of them. The repertoire consists of around 100,000 clones, with 89% occurring once and the leading ten covering roughly 17%. Sequenced sample: peripheral blood. These receptors were collected from a woman older than 75 in a cohort sampled during active COVID-19. Both conserved end residues are part of each CDR3. A D gene is named only where the DNA matches it firmly. Clone size, where shown, is once, few, many, or a class for clones that have expanded.

>NA|TRBJ1-1|NA|TRBV2
TGTGCCAGCAGTGTTGAGGGCGCCACTGAAGCTTTCTTT
CASSVEGATEAFF
>NA|TRBJ2-2|TRBD2|TRBV5-4
TGTGCCAGCAGCCCCGGGACTAGCGGACTCACCGGGGAGCTGTTTTTT
CASSPGTSGLTGELFF
>NA|TRBJ1-2|NA|TRBV14
TGTGCCAGCAGCCAACAGACGCCGGGGGGCTACACCTTC
CASSQQTPGGYTF
>NA|TRBJ2-3|TRBD2|TRBV18
TGTGCCAGCTCCCCCCGGACTAGCCAATCTAGCACAGATACGCAGTATTTT
CASSPRTSQSSTDTQYF
>once|TRBJ1-5|NA|TRBV28
TGTGCCAGCCTTGGGGGGACTCAGCCCCAGCATTTT
CASLGGTQPQHF
>NA|TRBJ1-1|NA|TRBV12-3/TRBV12-4
TGTGCCAGCAGTCGGGACACTGAAGCTTTCTTT
CASSRDTEAFF
>NA|TRBJ2-1|TRBD2|TRBV11-3
TGTGCCAGCAGTCATCTGGGACTAGCGGGGGATGAGCAGTTCTTC
CASSHLGLAGDEQFF
>NA|TRBJ2-1|TRBD2|TRBV12-3/TRBV12-4
TGTGCCAGCCTGGGACTAGCGGGCGATGAGCAGTTCTTC
CASLGLAGDEQFF
>NA|TRBJ2-3|NA|TRBV4-1
TGCGCCAGCAGCCAAGATCGGCCGCAAGTCGGCGGAACAGGAGATACGCAGTATTTT
CASSQDRPQVGGTGDTQYF
>NA|TRBJ1-1|NA|TRBV6-5
TGTGCCAGCACCCTCTCACAGGGTGGGAACACTGAAGCTTTCTTT
CASTLSQGGNTEAFF
>NA|TRBJ2-7|TRBD1|TRBV2
TGTGCCAGAGGGACAGGGGTAGGTGAGCAGTACTTC
CARGTGVGEQYF
>NA|TRBJ1-1|TRBD1|TRBV7-8
TGTGCCAGCAGATCGACAGGGGGCGTTGTGAACACTGAAGCTTTCTTT
CASRSTGGVVNTEAFF
>NA|TRBJ2-5|NA|TRBV5-1
TGCGCCAGCAGCCCGTTAGCAGGGGGAGGAGTAGAGACCCAGTACTTC
CASSPLAGGGVETQYF
>NA|TRBJ2-1|TRBD2|TRBV11-3
TGTGCCAGCAGCTTCCGGACGGGACTAGGAGAATACAATGAGCAGTTCTTC
CASSFRTGLGEYNEQFF
>NA|TRBJ2-7|NA|TRBV21-1
TGTGCCAGCAGCACTTGGGACAGATTCTACGAGCAGTACTTC
CASSTWDRFYEQYF
>NA|TRBJ1-1|NA|TRBV5-1
TGCGCCAGCAGCTTGGGGGACAAGGGATTTGGTGAAGCTTTCTTT
CASSLGDKGFGEAFF
>NA|TRBJ1-2|NA|TRBV7-9
TGTGCCAGCAGCTTCGACGGCGGGTCTGGCTACACCTTC
CASSFDGGSGYTF
>NA|TRBJ2-1|NA|TRBV5-1
TGCGCCAGCAGCTCTAGGTTGGGCTCCTACAATGAGCAGTTCTTC
CASSSRLGSYNEQFF
>once|TRBJ2-3|NA|TRBV11-2
TGTGCCAGCAGCTCCCTCGACAGCCGAGATACGCAGTATTTT
CASSSLDSRDTQYF
>NA|TRBJ2-7|NA|TRBV4-1
TGCGCCAGCAGCCAAGACGAGAATCGCCACGAGCAGTACTTC
CASSQDENRHEQYF